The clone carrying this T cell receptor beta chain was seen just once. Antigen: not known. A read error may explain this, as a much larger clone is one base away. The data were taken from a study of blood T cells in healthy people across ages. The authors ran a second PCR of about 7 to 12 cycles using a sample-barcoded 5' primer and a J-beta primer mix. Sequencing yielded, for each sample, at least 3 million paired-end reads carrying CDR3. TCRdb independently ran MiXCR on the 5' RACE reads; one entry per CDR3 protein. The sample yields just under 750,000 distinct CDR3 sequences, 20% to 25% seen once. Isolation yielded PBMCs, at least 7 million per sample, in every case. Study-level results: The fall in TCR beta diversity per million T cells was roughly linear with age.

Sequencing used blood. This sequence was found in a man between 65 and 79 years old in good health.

The chain's CDR3 is CASSIQGVTGDAQYF. The CDR3 DNA sequence: TGTGCCAGCAGCATCCAGGGGGTCACAGGAGATGCGCAGTATTTT. The rearrangement links TRBV12-3 or TRBV12-4 to TRBJ2-3, with 7 bases matching TRBD1. The CDR3 is 15 residues long.